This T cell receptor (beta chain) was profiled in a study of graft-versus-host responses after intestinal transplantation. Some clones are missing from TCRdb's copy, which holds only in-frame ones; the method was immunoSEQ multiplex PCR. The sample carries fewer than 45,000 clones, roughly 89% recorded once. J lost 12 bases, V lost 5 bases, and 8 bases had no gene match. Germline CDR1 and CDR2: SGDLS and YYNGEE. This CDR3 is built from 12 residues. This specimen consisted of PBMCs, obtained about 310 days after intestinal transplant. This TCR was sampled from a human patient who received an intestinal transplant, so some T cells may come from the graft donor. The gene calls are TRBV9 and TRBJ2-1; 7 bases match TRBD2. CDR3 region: CASSPPGGRQFF. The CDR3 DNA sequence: TGTGCCAGCAGTCCACCGGGGGGTAGGCAGTTCTTC.